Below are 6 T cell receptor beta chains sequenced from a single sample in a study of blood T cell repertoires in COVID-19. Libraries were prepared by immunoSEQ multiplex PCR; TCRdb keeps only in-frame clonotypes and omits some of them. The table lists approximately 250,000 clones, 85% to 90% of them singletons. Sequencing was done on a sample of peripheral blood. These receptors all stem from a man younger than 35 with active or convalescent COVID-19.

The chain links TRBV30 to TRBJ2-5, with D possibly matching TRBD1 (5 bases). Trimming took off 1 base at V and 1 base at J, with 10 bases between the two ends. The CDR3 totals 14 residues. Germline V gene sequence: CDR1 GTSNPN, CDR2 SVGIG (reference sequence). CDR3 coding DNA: TGTGCCTGGAGTGAAAGGGGTGTCCAAGAGACCCAGTACTTC. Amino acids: CAWSERGVQETQYF.

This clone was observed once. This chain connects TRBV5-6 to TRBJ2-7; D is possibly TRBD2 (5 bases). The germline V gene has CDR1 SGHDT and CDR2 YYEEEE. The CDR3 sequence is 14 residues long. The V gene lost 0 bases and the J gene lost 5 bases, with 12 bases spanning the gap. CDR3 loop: CASSLALARDEQYF. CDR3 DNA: TGTGCCAGCAGCTTGGCCTTGGCGAGGGACGAGCAGTACTTC.

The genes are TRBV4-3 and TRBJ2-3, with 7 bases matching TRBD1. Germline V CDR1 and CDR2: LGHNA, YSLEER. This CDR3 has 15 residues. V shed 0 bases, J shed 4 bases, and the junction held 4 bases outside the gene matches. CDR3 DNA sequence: TGCGCCAGCAGCCAAGAGACAGGGATTGCAGATACGCAGTATTTT. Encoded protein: CASSQETGIADTQYF.

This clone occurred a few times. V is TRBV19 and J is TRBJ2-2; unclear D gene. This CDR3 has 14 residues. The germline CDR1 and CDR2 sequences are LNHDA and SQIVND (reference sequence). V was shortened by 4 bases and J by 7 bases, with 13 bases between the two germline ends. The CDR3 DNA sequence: TGTGCCAGTAGTAACCAACGATATAGCGGGGAGCTGTTTTTT. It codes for CASSNQRYSGELFF.

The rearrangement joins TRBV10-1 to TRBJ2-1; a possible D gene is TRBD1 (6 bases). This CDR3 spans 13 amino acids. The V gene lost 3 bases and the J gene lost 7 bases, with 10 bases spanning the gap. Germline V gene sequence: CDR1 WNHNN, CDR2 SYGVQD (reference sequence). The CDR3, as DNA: TGCGCCAGCAGTGATCAAGGGACAAATGAGCAGTTCTTC. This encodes CASSDQGTNEQFF.

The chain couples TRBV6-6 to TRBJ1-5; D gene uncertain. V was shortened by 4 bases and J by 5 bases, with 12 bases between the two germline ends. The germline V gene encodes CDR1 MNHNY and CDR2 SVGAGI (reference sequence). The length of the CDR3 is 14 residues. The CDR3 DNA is TGTGCCAGCAGTTTGCACGTGAGGGATCAGCCCCAGCATTTT. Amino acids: CASSLHVRDQPQHF.